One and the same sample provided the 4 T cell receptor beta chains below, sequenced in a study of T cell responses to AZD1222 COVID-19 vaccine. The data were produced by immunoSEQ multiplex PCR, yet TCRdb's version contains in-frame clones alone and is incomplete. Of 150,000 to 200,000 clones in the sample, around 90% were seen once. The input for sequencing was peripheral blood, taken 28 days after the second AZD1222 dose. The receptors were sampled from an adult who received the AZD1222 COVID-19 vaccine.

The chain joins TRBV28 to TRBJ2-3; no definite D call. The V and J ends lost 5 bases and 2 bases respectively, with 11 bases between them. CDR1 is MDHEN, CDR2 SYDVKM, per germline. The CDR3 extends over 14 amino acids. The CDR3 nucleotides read TGTGCCAGCAGTCCCCAAACTCCCACAGATACGCAGTATTTT. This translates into CASSPQTPTDTQYF.

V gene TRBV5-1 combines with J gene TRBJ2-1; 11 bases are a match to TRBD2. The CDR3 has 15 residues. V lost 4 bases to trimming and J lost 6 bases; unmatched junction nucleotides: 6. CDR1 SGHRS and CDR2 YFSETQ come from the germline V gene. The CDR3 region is CASSTTTSGSNEQFF. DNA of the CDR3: TGCGCCAGCAGCACCACCACTAGCGGGAGCAATGAGCAGTTCTTC.

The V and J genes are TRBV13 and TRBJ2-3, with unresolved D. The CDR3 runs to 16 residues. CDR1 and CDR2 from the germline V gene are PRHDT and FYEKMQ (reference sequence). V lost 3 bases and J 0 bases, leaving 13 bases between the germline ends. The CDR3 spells CASSFFWPSSTDTQYF. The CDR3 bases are TGTGCCAGCAGCTTTTTTTGGCCCAGTAGCACAGATACGCAGTATTTT.

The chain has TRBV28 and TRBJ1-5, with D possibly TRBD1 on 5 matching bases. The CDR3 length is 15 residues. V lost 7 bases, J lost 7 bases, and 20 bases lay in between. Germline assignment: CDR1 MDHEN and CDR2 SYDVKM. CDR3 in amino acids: CASKGPGGLRQPQHF. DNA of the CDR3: TGTGCCAGCAAGGGTCCGGGGGGTTTGAGACAGCCCCAGCATTTT. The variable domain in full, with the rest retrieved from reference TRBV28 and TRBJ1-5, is DVKVTQSSRYLVKRTGEKVFLECVQDMDHENMFWYRQDPGLGLRLIYFSYDVKMKEKGDIPEGYSVSREKKERFSLILESASTNQTSMYLCASKGPGGLRQPQHFGDGTRLSIL.